The T cell receptor beta chain under discussion was sequenced for a study of vaccination and CD4 T cells after COVID-19. Study results and caveats: Recorded median SARS-CoV-2-reactive clonotype numbers increased from roughly 19 to 38 without reaching significance.

CDR3 length equals 15 residues. V shed 2 bases and J shed 9 bases, with 14 bases lying between them. Germline V gene data show CDR1 as SEHNR and CDR2 as FQNEAQ (reference sequence). On this clonotype: As yet, its antigen is unknown.

As for treatment: roughly 11-day PBMC culture with coronavirus spike peptide pools or control peptides (ViraFEST assay). IL-2 (about 10 IU/ml) and peptide pools (roughly 10 ug/ml) were added to cultures of two million PBMCs per well. Following a culture period (approximately 9 days), negative selection was used to isolate CD4+ T cells. Cultured CD4+ T-cell DNA underwent Oncomine TCR Beta short-read sequencing. One entry per CDR3 protein, called by TCRdb with MiXCR from the PCR reads. The sample holds some 15,000 distinct CDR3 sequences, about 70% seen once. The chain uses TRBV7-9 and TRBJ1-6, with a possible D match to TRBD1 (6 bases). This TCR came from a human donor who had recovered from COVID-19. The sample taken for sequencing was CD4+ T cells from blood, cultured in vitro. CDR3 coding DNA: TGTGCCAGCAGCTTAATTTCGGGGGCGGGTTCACCCCTCCACTTT. Its protein product is CASSLISGAGSPLHF.